These 13 T cell receptor beta chains were sequenced from one sample in a study of response to subunit inactivated influenza vaccine (dated 2018 in TCRdb). Receptor amplification or capture employed RT-PCR. Sequencing relied on an Illumina HiSeq 2500. The public reads were reprocessed in TCRdb via fastp at Q25 and MiXCR, keeping in-frame beta chains. Rows with one shared CDR3 protein collapse into an entry with the most common genes and DNA. The sample table lists hundreds of thousands of distinct CDR3 sequences, 15% to 20% of them with a count of one. Roughly 11% of the sample is held by the ten biggest clonotypes. The material sequenced was PBMCs from blood, taken roughly 5 days after vaccination. All receptors come from a man aged 45-60 years who received an inactivated influenza vaccine. Donor details come from another sample of the same person, matched by shared clones.

This chain uses TRBV5-4 with TRBJ2-1; D ambiguous. V lost 4 bases, J lost 9 bases, and 11 bases lay in between. Germline CDR1 is SGHNT and CDR2 is YYREEE (reference sequence). The CDR3 is 12 residues long. This CDR3 reads CASSPLLGEQFF. The DNA for the CDR3 is TGTGCCAGCAGCCCCCTATTAGGTGAGCAGTTCTTC.

V gene TRBV6-1 combines with J gene TRBJ2-5; perhaps D is TRBD1 or TRBD2 (6 bases each). There are 13 residues in the CDR3. CDR1 and CDR2 (germline): MNHNS, SASEGT. The V end lost 4 bases, the J end lost 5 bases, and 11 bases lay between the germline ends. The DNA of the CDR3 is TGTGCCAGCAGTGCACAGGGAGGCGAGACCCAGTACTTC. Protein: CASSAQGGETQYF.

This clonotype was picked up a small number of times. The chain combines TRBV24-1 with TRBJ1-2; D might be TRBD1 (5 bases). The CDR3 spans 12 residues. V lost 6 bases and J lost 4, with 8 bases in between. Germline CDR1 reads KGHDR; CDR2 reads SFDVKD. The CDR3 reads CATSPGAYGYTF. As DNA, the CDR3 is TGTGCCACCAGTCCCGGGGCCTATGGCTACACCTTC.

The chain recombines TRBV24-1 with TRBJ2-7, with a possible D match to TRBD1 (6 bases). The CDR3 has 12 residues. Germline V CDR1 and CDR2: KGHDR, SFDVKD. V shed 9 bases and J shed 5 bases, with 13 bases lying between them. The CDR3 DNA sequence: TGTGCCACCCAGGGCAGGGGACACGAGCAGTACTTC. Translated, it gives CATQGRGHEQYF.

This clonotype was counted only a few times. The chain employs TRBV7-8 and TRBJ2-5; no definite D call. The CDR3 runs to 14 residues. The germline V gene has CDR1 SGHVS and CDR2 FQNEAQ. Trimming shortened V by 3 bases and J by 5 bases, and 13 bases separated the two germline ends. CDR3: CASSFSSIGETQYF. CDR3 sequence (DNA): TGTGCCAGCAGCTTCTCGTCTATCGGGGAGACCCAGTACTTC.

The rearrangement joins TRBV5-6 to TRBJ2-3; D remains ambiguous. Trimming took off 2 bases at V and 3 bases at J, with 10 bases between the two ends. The CDR3 is made up of 14 amino acids. Looked up from germline, CDR1 is SGHDT and CDR2 is YYEEEE. The CDR3 sequence: CASSFLYGTDTQYF. CDR3 nucleotide sequence: TGTGCCAGCAGCTTTCTGTATGGGACAGATACGCAGTATTTT.

This clonotype was recorded at least ten times. V and J are TRBV7-2 and TRBJ1-2; 9 nucleotides line up with TRBD1. CDR3 length: 14 residues. The germline V gene encodes CDR1 SGHTA and CDR2 FQGNSA. The trim removed 5 bases at V and 5 bases at J, leaving 6 bases unmatched. The CDR3 DNA sequence: TGTGCCAGCAGCCAGGACAGGGGAAGTTATGGCTACACCTTC. This encodes CASSQDRGSYGYTF. Looking up the rest from reference TRBV7-2 and TRBJ1-2 gives the full variable domain: GAGVSQSPSNKVTEKGKDVELRCDPISGHTALYWYRQSLGQGLEFLIYFQGNSAPDKSGLPSDRFSAERTGGSVSTLTIQRTQQEDSAVYLCASSQDRGSYGYTFGSGTRLTVV.

The chain couples TRBV3-1 to TRBJ2-4; TRBD2 aligns across 11 bases. The trim removed 0 bases at V and 7 bases at J, leaving 5 bases unmatched. The length of the CDR3 is 16 residues. Per germline, CDR1 LGHDT and CDR2 YNNKEL (reference sequence). CDR3 coding DNA: TGTGCCAGCAGCCAAGATCTCCTAGCGGGGGGCAACATTCAGTACTTC. Its translation: CASSQDLLAGGNIQYF.

This clonotype turned up a few times. The chain carries TRBV5-1 and TRBJ2-7; no firm D call. Germline lookup yields CDR1 SGHRS and CDR2 YFSETQ. V lost 0 bases, J lost 2 bases, and 12 bases lay in between. CDR3 length: 15 amino acids. The CDR3: CASSLEGTGPYEQYF. The CDR3 DNA reads as TGCGCCAGCAGCTTGGAAGGTACCGGTCCCTACGAGCAGTACTTC.

The V call is TRBV20-1, the J call TRBJ2-2; D is perhaps TRBD2 (6 bases). Trimming took off 1 base at V and 3 bases at J, with 9 bases between the two ends. CDR1 and CDR2 (germline): DFQATT, SNEGSKA (reference sequence). The CDR3 sequence is 14 residues long. The CDR3 spells CSARVGGYTGELFF. The CDR3 DNA reads TGCAGTGCTAGAGTGGGAGGCTACACCGGGGAGCTGTTTTTT.

This clonotype was seen only a few times. The V and J genes are TRBV27 and TRBJ2-1; D unresolved. CDR3 size: 15 residues. V was clipped by 2 bases and J by 3 bases, with 11 bases between them. In germline, CDR1 is MNHEY, CDR2 SMNVEV (reference sequence). CDR3 nucleotides: TGTGCCAGCAGTTTAGTCTACTCGCACTACAATGAGCAGTTCTTC. Its protein is CASSLVYSHYNEQFF.

V gene TRBV20-1 combines with J gene TRBJ2-5; 8 positions agree with TRBD2. Germline V gives CDR1 DFQATT, CDR2 SNEGSKA (reference sequence). This CDR3 spans 13 amino acids. The CDR3 protein is CNATAGAAETQYF. CDR3 DNA sequence: TGCAATGCCACAGCGGGAGCGGCGGAGACCCAGTACTTC.

In the case of this clonotype: A junction end diverges from the germline sequence, so it may reflect a read error. The V call is TRBV27, the J call TRBJ2-1; 7 bases agree with TRBD2. The CDR3 consists of 16 residues. Germline V CDR1 and CDR2: MNHEY, SMNVEV (reference sequence). The CDR3 DNA reads TGTGCCATCAGTTCCTACTTAAGCGGGGCACACAATGAGCAGTTCTTC. It yields the protein CAISSYLSGAHNEQFF.